These 7 T cell receptor beta chains were all obtained from the same sample, sequenced in a study of human T cells and chemical hapten exposure. TCRdb redid the calling of the RACE reads with MiXCR, one entry per CDR3 protein. This table holds 250,000 or so distinct CDR3 sequences, more than 6.5% found once. The time point was: pre-sensitization, week 0. Treatment of the sample: therapeutic diphenylcyclopropenone sensitization with weekly scalp DPC. The sample in question was whole blood, obtained in connection with sensitization to the hapten diphenylcyclopropenone (DPC). The source of these receptors is a woman aged 40 to 50 with alopecia areata. Some clones in this sample may be carry-over from other donors' samples.

V is TRBV29-1 and J is TRBJ1-2; the D is unclear. This CDR3 contains 13 residues. Trimming removed 5 bases at V and 8 bases at J, with 18 bases between. Germline CDR1 reads SQVTM; CDR2 reads ANQGSEA. CDR3: CSVSEAGNLGYTF. The DNA of the CDR3 is TGCAGCGTTTCGGAGGCGGGGAATTTAGGCTACACCTTC.

Only a few counts were recorded for this clonotype. The V call is TRBV11-2, the J call TRBJ2-1, with 10 nucleotides matching TRBD2. CDR1 and CDR2 (germline): SGHAT, FQNNGV. V shed 4 bases and J 1 base; nucleotides not matched to a gene: 4. The CDR3 has 16 amino acids. The DNA for the CDR3 is TGTGCCAGCAGCTCATTAGCGGGAGGTTCCTACAATGAGCAGTTCTTC. Residues: CASSSLAGGSYNEQFF.

The CDR3 nucleotides read TGTGCCAGCAGCCACGCAGCCACAGATACGCAGTATTTT. Translated: CASSHAATDTQYF. The gene calls are TRBV14 and TRBJ2-3, with D uncertain. Trimming pared 3 bases from V and 2 bases from J, leaving 6 bases between. Per germline, CDR1 SGHDN and CDR2 FVKESK. The CDR3 totals 13 residues.

V gene TRBV7-9 combines with J gene TRBJ2-3; D gene unclear. The germline V gene encodes CDR1 SEHNR and CDR2 FQNEAQ (reference sequence). The CDR3 totals 14 residues. V gave up 7 bases and J gave up 2 bases, with 13 bases separating them. CDR3 DNA sequence: TGTGCCAGCAAAGGCCCACATCCCACAGATACGCAGTATTTT. Protein: CASKGPHPTDTQYF.

This chain connects TRBV6-2 or TRBV6-3 to TRBJ2-5; tentatively, D is TRBD2 (5 bases). The CDR3 sequence is 14 residues long. V was pared by 7 bases and J by 8 bases, with 20 bases between. Per germline, CDR1 MNHEY and CDR2 SVGEGT. CDR3 region: CASTSLEGLGTQYF. The CDR3, as DNA: TGTGCCAGCACCTCCCTCGAGGGTCTCGGAACCCAGTACTTC.

The J gene is TRBJ1-1, the V gene TRBV7-2; D perhaps matches TRBD1 (5 bases). The V gene's germline CDR1 is SGHTA and CDR2 FQGNSA. The ends were cut back, 0 bases at V and 5 bases at J, with 10 bases in the middle. This CDR3 is built from 14 residues. CDR3 in amino acids: CASSLARGWTEAFF. Written as DNA, the CDR3 is TGTGCCAGCAGCTTAGCTCGGGGGTGGACTGAAGCTTTCTTT.

The chain combines TRBV2 with TRBJ1-5; TRBD1 might be the D (5 bases). This CDR3 is 14 amino acids long. From germline, CDR1 is SNHLY and CDR2 FYNNEI. Trimming pared 7 bases from V and 2 bases from J, leaving 12 bases between. The CDR3 nucleotides read TGTGCCAGCACCCCCTTGGGGGGCAATCAGCCCCAGCATTTT. It specifies CASTPLGGNQPQHF.